This T cell receptor beta chain comes out of a study of T cells after yellow fever vaccination. This clonotype was counted only a few times. Its antigen is currently unknown. In TCRdb, the 5' RACE reads were re-called with MiXCR into one record per CDR3 protein. Among roughly 330,000 distinct CDR3 sequences listed, around 6.8% were seen once. Findings and caveats of the study: A minor fraction of clonotypes spanned both CD4 and CD8 compartments. One caveat is that FACS-sorted repertoires could contain abundant clonotypes contaminating from the bulk population.

There are 14 residues in the CDR3. V lost 4 bases and J lost 8; bases outside the gene matches: 10. The V gene's germline CDR1 is SGHRS and CDR2 YFSETQ. The chain combines TRBV5-1 with TRBJ2-3; 7 bases line up with TRBD1. This receptor was obtained from a man aged 18 to 30 who received the YFV17D yellow fever vaccine. The sample consisted of PBMCs, taken roughly seven weeks after the first yellow fever vaccination. Written as DNA, the CDR3 is TGCGCCAGCAGCCTCCCGACAGGGACGATTACGCAGTATTTT. It encodes CASSLPTGTITQYF.